Listed here is a single T cell receptor beta chain. These data belong to a study of blood T cells in healthy people across ages. About the study: Per two T cells, about one barcoded beta molecule was captured through template switching.

It was with a sample-barcoded 5' primer and a J-beta primer mix that a second PCR of roughly 7 to 12 cycles was run. Each CDR3 protein is one row after TCRdb ran MiXCR on the 5' RACE reads. Of approximately 880,000 distinct CDR3 sequences in the sample, about 44% were seen once. The TCR comes from a man under 40 in good health. The sample taken for sequencing was blood.

CDR3 region: CASSRLRGRAFF. CDR3 DNA: TGTGCCAGCAGCCGCTTAAGGGGCAGGGCTTTCTTT. The genes are TRBV28 and TRBJ1-1, with a weak D call TRBD1 (5 bases). The CDR3 loop spans 12 amino acids. Trimming took off 6 bases at V and 11 bases at J, with 16 bases between the two ends. Germline assignment: CDR1 MDHEN and CDR2 SYDVKM.